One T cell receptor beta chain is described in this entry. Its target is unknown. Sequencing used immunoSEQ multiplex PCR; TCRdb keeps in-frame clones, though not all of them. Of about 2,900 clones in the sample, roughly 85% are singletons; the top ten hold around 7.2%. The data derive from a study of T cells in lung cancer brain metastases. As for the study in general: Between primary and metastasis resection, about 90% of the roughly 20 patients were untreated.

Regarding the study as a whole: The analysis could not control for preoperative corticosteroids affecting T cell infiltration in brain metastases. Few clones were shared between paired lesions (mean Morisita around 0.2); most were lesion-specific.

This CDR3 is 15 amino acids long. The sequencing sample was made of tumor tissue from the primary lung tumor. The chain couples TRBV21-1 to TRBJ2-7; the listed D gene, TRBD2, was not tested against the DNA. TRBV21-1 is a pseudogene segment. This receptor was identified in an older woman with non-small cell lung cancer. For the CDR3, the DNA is TGTGCCAGCAGCACTCGTACTAGCGGGCCCTACGAGCAGTACTTC. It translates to CASSTRTSGPYEQYF.